The 7 T cell receptor beta chains reported below all come from one sample, sequenced in a study of control samples from healthy donors and cancer patients. Using immunoSEQ multiplex PCR, the repertoire was profiled, and TCRdb retains in-frame clones only, with some absent. The sample yields 80,000 to 100,000 clones, 80% to 90% seen once. The sequenced sample was blood. The receptors derive from a young man in good health.

V usage is TRBV30 and J usage is TRBJ2-5, with 7 bases matching TRBD1. This CDR3 region has 14 residues. V lost 3 bases and J lost 4; bases outside the gene matches: 8. Germline CDR1 GTSNPN, CDR2 SVGIG (reference sequence). Here the CDR3 DNA reads TGTGCCTGGAGCGCTACAGGGGTAGGAGAGACCCAGTACTTC. Translation gives CAWSATGVGETQYF. The entire variable domain, with the rest obtained from reference TRBV30 and TRBJ2-5, is as follows: SQTIHQWPATLVQPVGSPLSLECTVEGTSNPNLYWYRQAAGRGLQLLFYSVGIGQISSEVPQNLSASRPQDRQFILSSKKLLLSDSGFYLCAWSATGVGETQYFGPGTRLLVL.

The rearrangement uses TRBV19 and TRBJ1-5; no definite D call. The germline V gene encodes CDR1 LNHDA and CDR2 SQIVND (reference sequence). The CDR3 runs 14 residues. V lost 1 base, J lost 3 bases, and 7 bases lay in between. CDR3 DNA: TGTGCCAGTAGTATAGGGGGATTCAATCAGCCCCAGCATTTT. Translating gives CASSIGGFNQPQHF.

V usage is TRBV6-2 or TRBV6-3 and J usage is TRBJ2-5; 10 nucleotides align to TRBD1. Germline CDR1 MNHEY, CDR2 SVGEGT. V gave up 6 bases and J gave up 5 bases; unmatched junction bases: 9. The CDR3 totals 15 residues. CDR3 in amino acids: CASSLGTGVGETQYF. The CDR3 DNA reads as TGTGCCAGCAGCCTGGGGACAGGGGTCGGGGAGACCCAGTACTTC.

This rearrangement joins TRBV12-5 to TRBJ2-1, with 8 nucleotides matching TRBD2. CDR3 length equals 15 residues. V was clipped by 5 bases and J by 2 bases; unmatched bases: 5. Germline loops: CDR1 LGHNT, CDR2 FRNRAP. The CDR3 sequence is CASGNPAGAYNEQFF. The CDR3 DNA follows: TGTGCTAGTGGTAACCCAGCGGGAGCCTACAATGAGCAGTTCTTC.

In its sample, this clone was seen once. The genes are TRBV29-1 and TRBJ2-1, with D possibly matching TRBD1 (5 bases). CDR1 SQVTM and CDR2 ANQGSEA come from the germline V gene. CDR3 length: 15 amino acids. The V end lost 2 bases, the J end lost 0 bases, and 11 bases lay between the germline ends. Here the CDR3 DNA reads TGCAGCGTTGAACTTAGGGGTAGCTCCTACAATGAGCAGTTCTTC. Amino acid sequence: CSVELRGSSYNEQFF.

The chain is built from TRBV10-3 and TRBJ1-2; a possible D gene is TRBD1 (6 bases). The CDR3 sequence is 17 residues long. Trimming left V 3 bases short and J 3 bases short, with 20 bases between. In germline, CDR1 is ENHRY, CDR2 SYGVKD. The DNA of the CDR3 is TGTGCCATCAGTGATCGCGCCCAGGGGAGGGGGTACTATGGCTACACCTTC. This codes for CAISDRAQGRGYYGYTF.

The J gene is TRBJ2-7, the V gene TRBV19; 7 positions match TRBD1. This CDR3 has 14 residues. Looked up from germline, CDR1 is LNHDA and CDR2 is SQIVND (reference sequence). With 6 bases clipped from V and 6 bases from J, the junction kept 11 bases outside the gene matches. The CDR3 DNA sequence: TGTGCCAGTAGGTCCCCTGGGGACAGCGGCGAGCAGTACTTC. It is translated as CASRSPGDSGEQYF.